This TCR beta chain is drawn from a study of blood T cell repertoires in COVID-19. The protocol was immunoSEQ multiplex PCR, while the TCRdb copy is restricted to in-frame clones and leaves out a portion. The sample lists under 300,000 clones, 75% to 90% occurring once. This sequence originates from a man between 50 and 59 years old with acute or convalescent COVID-19. The sample taken for sequencing was peripheral blood.

This CDR3 is CASSLVPLGSPLHF. The CDR3 DNA sequence: TGTGCCAGCAGCTTGGTCCCTCTAGGTTCACCCCTCCACTTT. The chain carries TRBV5-4 and TRBJ1-6; D call uncertain. Looked up from germline, CDR1 is SGHNT and CDR2 is YYREEE (reference sequence). V lost 0 bases and J lost 9, with 10 bases in between. CDR3 size: 14 residues.